One T cell receptor delta chain is described in this entry. Other DNA sequences in the sample encode the same CDR3. TCRdb called clones from the reads again using CATT. The data show 10,000 or so delta-chain clones, 22% seen once. This entry belongs to a study of gamma-delta chains in newborns, infants, children. The overall study: Microbial exposure reportedly drives polyclonal innate γδ T cell expansion after birth.

The germline V gene encodes CDR1 GEAIGNYY and CDR2 EKD. Trimming removed 3 bases from V and 0 bases from J; junction bases left unmatched: 6. The CDR3 spans 15 residues. The sequence was collected from a child who was a newborn, infant or young child, either healthy, febrile or measles-vaccinated (not recorded which). The chain employs TRDV2 and TRDJ1; 7 nucleotides agree with TRDD3. The sample consisted of blood. This chain's CDR3 is CACDPLGGYTDKLIF. In DNA, the CDR3 is TGTGCCTGTGACCCTCTGGGGGGATACACCGATAAACTCATCTTT.